These 25 T cell receptor beta chains share one sample of origin, sequenced in a study of T cells after yellow fever vaccination. Each CDR3 protein gets one entry after TCRdb re-called the 5' RACE reads with MiXCR. Of 300,000 to 400,000 distinct CDR3 sequences listed, approximately 12% are singletons. The material sequenced was CD4+ T cells sorted from PBMCs, taken 15 days after the yellow fever booster vaccination. These receptors were collected from a man aged 18 to 30 who received the YFV17D yellow fever vaccine.

J is TRBJ2-1 and V is TRBV12-3 or TRBV12-4, with 9 bases lining up with TRBD2. The CDR3 extends over 12 amino acids. V shed 6 bases, J shed 16 bases, and the junction held 10 bases outside the gene matches. In nucleotides, the CDR3 is TGTGCCAGCAGCTCAAGTAGCGGGGGTAAATTCTTC. Amino acids: CASSSSSGGKFF.

This clonotype was detected many times. The chain has TRBV20-1 and TRBJ2-7; 9 positions agree with TRBD1. Unmatched junction bases numbered 6, after V lost 3 bases and J lost 3 bases. The CDR3 has 14 residues. Germline CDR1 is DFQATT and CDR2 is SNEGSKA (reference sequence). The CDR3 here is CSARDPGQGYEQYF. For the CDR3, the DNA is TGCAGTGCTAGGGATCCGGGACAGGGCTACGAGCAGTACTTC.

This chain joins TRBV18 and TRBJ2-3; D remains ambiguous. There are 15 residues in the CDR3. CDR1 is KGHSH, CDR2 LQKENI, per germline. Trimming removed 6 bases from V and 6 bases from J, with 19 bases in between. The CDR3 DNA follows: TGTGCCAGCTCCCCTCCCTCCGTGGGAACGGATACGCAGTATTTT. Its translation is CASSPPSVGTDTQYF.

There are a few counts of this clonotype. The V gene is TRBV5-4, the J gene TRBJ1-1, with 8 bases that match TRBD1. CDR1 and CDR2 from the germline V gene are SGHNT and YYREEE (reference sequence). This CDR3 comprises 17 residues. The V and J ends lost 0 bases and 0 bases, in that order; junction bases with no gene match: 7. The CDR3 coding sequence is TGTGCCAGCAGCTTGGCTTTTAGACAGGGGATGAACACTGAAGCTTTCTTT. Its translation: CASSLAFRQGMNTEAFF.

Only a few counts were recorded for this clonotype. V usage is TRBV7-9 and J usage is TRBJ2-7, with 10 bases aligning to TRBD1. This CDR3 contains 15 residues. CDR1 is SEHNR, CDR2 FQNEAQ, per germline (reference sequence). V lost 4 bases to trimming and J lost 4 bases; unmatched junction nucleotides: 7. The CDR3 DNA reads TGTGCCAGCAGCTCCGGGGGACAGGGGTGGTACGAGCAGTACGTC. Translated: CASSSGGQGWYEQYV.

The table lists this clonotype with a few counts. One end of the junction is discordant with germline, which a read error may explain. The chain combines TRBV5-1 with TRBJ1-6; D is unclear. CDR3 length equals 14 residues. CDR1 is SGHRS and CDR2 is YFSETQ in the germline V gene. As DNA, the CDR3 is TGCGCCAGCAGATCCACGGAGGATAATTCAGCCCTCCACTTT. Protein sequence: CASRSTEDNSALHF.

The rearrangement joins TRBV23-1 to TRBJ2-2; D might be TRBD2 (7 bases). TRBV23-1 qualifies as an ORF whose function is uncertain. Trimming stripped 3 bases from V and 6 bases from J, with 11 bases between. There are 14 residues in the CDR3. The CDR3 nucleotides read TGCGCCAGCAGTCATTGGGAGGGGGCCGGGGAGCTGTTTTTT. It is translated as CASSHWEGAGELFF.

In this sample, this clonotype turned up many times. The rearrangement links TRBV5-1 to TRBJ2-2; 8 bases are a match to TRBD1. Germline-derived CDR1 and CDR2 are SGHRS and YFSETQ. The CDR3 runs to 13 residues. The trim removed 7 bases at V and 1 base at J, leaving 0 bases unmatched. The CDR3 DNA sequence: TGCGCCAGCGGACAGGGGAACACCGGGGAGCTGTTTTTT. The encoded protein is CASGQGNTGELFF. The full variable domain, completed using reference TRBV5-1 and TRBJ2-2, is KAGVTQTPRYLIKTRGQQVTLSCSPISGHRSVSWYQQTPGQGLQFLFEYFSETQRNKGNFPGRFSGRQFSNSRSEMNVSTLELGDSALYLCASGQGNTGELFFGEGSRLTVL.

In this sample, this clonotype turned up many times. The chain couples TRBV5-1 to TRBJ1-2; 10 positions agree with TRBD1. CDR3 length: 13 amino acids. Germline CDR1 SGHRS, CDR2 YFSETQ. V lost 9 bases to trimming and J lost 7 bases; unmatched junction nucleotides: 9. The chain's CDR3 is CATSPGQGPGYTF. CDR3 bases: TGCGCCACATCCCCGGGACAGGGGCCTGGCTACACCTTC.

This clonotype has a handful of counts. The chain carries TRBV11-2 and TRBJ2-4, with D perhaps matching TRBD1 or TRBD2 (5 bases each). This CDR3 comprises 14 residues. In germline, CDR1 is SGHAT, CDR2 FQNNGV. Trimming shortened V by 1 base and J by 8 bases, and 12 bases separated the two germline ends. The CDR3 sequence is CASSLAQERDIQYF. In DNA form, the CDR3 reads TGTGCCAGCAGCTTAGCACAGGAGAGGGACATTCAGTACTTC.

The chain joins TRBV12-3 or TRBV12-4 to TRBJ2-1; unclear D gene. V dropped 2 bases and J dropped 2 bases, with 7 bases sitting between them. The CDR3 contains 14 residues. In DNA, the CDR3 is TGTGCCAGCAGTTTAATGGTTACCTACAATGAGCAGTTCTTC. This gives the protein CASSLMVTYNEQFF.

The sample holds many counts of this clonotype. This chain uses TRBV27 with TRBJ2-3, with 9 bases identical to TRBD1. The CDR3 is 16 amino acids. Trimming at V came to 5 bases and at J to 7 bases, leaving 13 bases not matched to a gene. In germline, CDR1 is MNHEY, CDR2 SMNVEV (reference sequence). The CDR3 spells CASSKAGQGRQYTQYF. CDR3 coding DNA: TGTGCCAGCAGTAAAGCGGGACAGGGACGTCAATATACGCAGTATTTT.

J is TRBJ1-2 and V is TRBV20-1; 8 bases map to TRBD1. The length of the CDR3 is 14 residues. Germline V gene lookup returns CDR1 DFQATT and CDR2 SNEGSKA (reference sequence). V lost 6 bases and J lost 6; bases outside the gene matches: 12. As DNA, the CDR3 is TGCAGTGCGACCGGACAGGGTTCCCTAGATGGCTACACCTTC. Translating gives CSATGQGSLDGYTF.

The V call is TRBV10-3, the J call TRBJ2-3; the match to TRBD2 covers 7 bases. V shed 0 bases, J shed 3 bases, and the junction held 9 bases outside the gene matches. Per the germline V gene, CDR1 is ENHRY and CDR2 is SYGVKD. The CDR3 contains 17 residues. The CDR3 bases are TGTGCCATCAGTGAGTCGCGCGGGGGAGGTGGGACAGATACGCAGTATTTT. Translation: CAISESRGGGGTDTQYF.

A few counts support this clonotype. This chain links TRBV18 with TRBJ1-1, with D uncertain. Deletions cut 0 bases from V and 3 bases from J, with 8 bases between. This CDR3 spans 14 amino acids. The V gene's germline CDR1 is KGHSH and CDR2 LQKENI. CDR3 sequence reads: CASSPPGVDTEAFF. CDR3 DNA: TGTGCCAGCTCACCACCCGGCGTTGACACTGAAGCTTTCTTT.

This clonotype appeared a few times. V gene TRBV5-6 combines with J gene TRBJ2-7; 7 bases are a match to TRBD1. CDR3 size: 16 residues. The germline CDR1 and CDR2 sequences are SGHDT and YYEEEE. The ends lost 4 bases at V and 0 bases at J; junction bases unmatched: 10. CDR3 loop: CASSPRGRGISYEQYF. The DNA of the CDR3 is TGTGCCAGCAGCCCCAGGGGCAGGGGGATCTCCTACGAGCAGTACTTC. The entire variable domain, with the rest obtained from reference TRBV5-6 and TRBJ2-7, is as follows: DAGVTQSPTHLIKTRGQQVTLRCSPKSGHDTVSWYQQALGQGPQFIFQYYEEEERQRGNFPDRFSGHQFPNYSSELNVNALLLGDSALYLCASSPRGRGISYEQYFGPGTRLTVT.

This chain uses TRBV7-3 with TRBJ2-2; TRBD2 matches at 8 bases. This CDR3 spans 19 amino acids. V dropped 2 bases and J dropped 1; count of bases not matched to a gene: 12. Looked up from germline, CDR1 is SGHTA and CDR2 is FQGTGA. Here the CDR3 reads CASSLGGARSGGNTGELFF. CDR3 DNA sequence: TGTGCCAGCAGCTTAGGGGGAGCGAGAAGCGGGGGGAACACCGGGGAGCTGTTTTTT.

The genes are TRBV20-1 and TRBJ2-3; 7 bases are shared with TRBD1. This CDR3 has 15 amino acids. Germline V CDR1 and CDR2: DFQATT, SNEGSKA (reference sequence). The J segment lost 6 bases and the V segment lost 6 bases, leaving 15 bases of the junction unmatched. CDR3 sequence: CSARGWGSEFDTQYF. The CDR3 DNA is TGCAGTGCCAGGGGGTGGGGGAGCGAGTTTGATACGCAGTATTTT.

This clonotype was detected a few times. The rearrangement uses TRBV6-2 or TRBV6-3 and TRBJ2-5; the match to TRBD2 covers 10 bases. Unmatched junction bases numbered 9, after V lost 7 bases and J lost 4 bases. The CDR3 runs to 15 residues. Germline V gene lookup returns CDR1 MNHEY and CDR2 SVGEGT. In DNA, the CDR3 is TGTGCCAGCACCCTTTTAGCGGGGGGAGGAGAGACCCAGTACTTC. Translation: CASTLLAGGGETQYF.

The chain employs TRBV12-3 or TRBV12-4 and TRBJ1-3; no clear D gene. The germline V and J ends were trimmed by 4 bases and 2 bases, with 15 bases remaining between them. The CDR3 extends over 16 amino acids. The CDR3 DNA sequence: TGTGCCAGCAGTTCATTCAGGATAAAGACTGGAAACACCATATATTTT. Its protein is CASSSFRIKTGNTIYF.

This clonotype came up many times. The chain combines TRBV10-3 with TRBJ1-4, with 8 bases fitting TRBD1. Unmatched junction bases numbered 5, after V lost 6 bases and J lost 8 bases. Germline-derived CDR1 and CDR2 are ENHRY and SYGVKD. The CDR3 has 13 residues. CDR3 loop: CAISGQGEEKLFF. CDR3 coding DNA: TGTGCCATCAGCGGACAGGGAGAGGAAAAACTGTTTTTT.

This chain joins TRBV7-9 and TRBJ1-3; possibly TRBD1 for D (6 bases). V was clipped by 4 bases and J by 11 bases, with 27 bases between them. This CDR3 has 17 residues. The germline V gene encodes CDR1 SEHNR and CDR2 FQNEAQ (reference sequence). The CDR3 nucleotides are TGTGCCAGCAGCTCCCCCGGGACAAACAGCGTGGTGGGGCCCATATATTTT. This translates into CASSSPGTNSVVGPIYF.

This clonotype was recorded a few times. This chain connects TRBV5-5 to TRBJ2-3; possibly TRBD1 or TRBD2 for D (6 bases each). Germline loops: CDR1 SGHKS, CDR2 YYEKEE (reference sequence). The CDR3 covers 14 residues. V lost 4 bases to trimming and J lost 6 bases, with 15 bases between them. The CDR3 protein is CASSPSPGADTQYF. In DNA, the CDR3 is TGTGCCAGCAGCCCATCGCCGGGGGCGGATACGCAGTATTTT.

V gene TRBV7-9 combines with J gene TRBJ2-7; unclear D gene. The CDR3 covers 12 residues. V shed 1 base and J shed 7 bases, with 8 bases lying between them. The germline V gene encodes CDR1 SEHNR and CDR2 FQNEAQ (reference sequence). The DNA for the CDR3 is TGTGCCAGCAGCTTAGGGGAAGGTGAGCAGTACTTC. Translation gives CASSLGEGEQYF. The entire variable domain, with the rest obtained from reference TRBV7-9 and TRBJ2-7, is as follows: DTGVSQNPRHKITKRGQNVTFRCDPISEHNRLYWYRQTLGQGPEFLTYFQNEAQLEKSRLLSDRFSAERPKGSFSTLEIQRTEQGDSAMYLCASSLGEGEQYFGPGTRLTVT.

CDR3 loop: CASSSFQGDGYTF. The CDR3 DNA reads TGCGCCAGCAGCTCCTTCCAGGGAGATGGCTACACCTTC. This chain joins TRBV5-1 and TRBJ1-2; TRBD1 is a possible D gene (5 bases). From germline, CDR1 is SGHRS and CDR2 YFSETQ. This CDR3 comprises 13 residues. Between the trimmed V and J ends, which lost 3 bases and 6 bases, there was a span of 12 bases.